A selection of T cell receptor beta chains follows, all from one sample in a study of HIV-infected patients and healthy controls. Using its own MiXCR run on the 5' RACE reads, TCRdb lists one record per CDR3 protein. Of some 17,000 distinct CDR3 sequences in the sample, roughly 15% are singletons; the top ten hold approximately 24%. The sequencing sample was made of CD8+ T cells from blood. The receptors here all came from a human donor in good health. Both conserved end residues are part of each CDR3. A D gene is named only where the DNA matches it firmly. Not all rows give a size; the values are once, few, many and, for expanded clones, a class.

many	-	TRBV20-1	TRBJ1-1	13	CSARDFGETEAFF	TGCAGTGCTAGAGATTTTGGGGAAACTGAAGCTTTCTTT
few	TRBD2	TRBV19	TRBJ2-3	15	CASRALAASTDTQYF	TGTGCCAGTAGAGCTCTAGCGGCTAGCACAGATACGCAGTATTTT
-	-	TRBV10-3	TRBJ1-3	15	CAISSTGNPGNTIYF	TGTGCCATCAGTAGTACAGGGAATCCTGGAAACACCATATATTTT
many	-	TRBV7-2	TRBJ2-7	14	CASSLSGQAYEQYF	TGTGCCAGCAGCTTATCGGGACAAGCCTACGAGCAGTACTTC
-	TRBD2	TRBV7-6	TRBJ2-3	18	CASSLAPPGLAAWDTQYF	TGTGCCAGCAGCTTAGCGCCCCCAGGACTAGCGGCCTGGGATACGCAGTATTTT
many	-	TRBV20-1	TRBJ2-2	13	CSAKEPNTGELFF	TGCAGTGCTAAAGAACCGAACACCGGGGAGCTGTTTTTT
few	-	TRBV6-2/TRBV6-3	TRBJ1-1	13	CASRLRGGTEAFF	TGTGCCAGCAGACTTCGAGGGGGGACTGAAGCTTTCTTT
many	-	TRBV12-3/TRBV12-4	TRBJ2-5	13	CASSSGSQETQYF	TGTGCCAGCAGTTCCGGGTCCCAAGAGACCCAGTACTTC
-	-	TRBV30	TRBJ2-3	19	CAWSVQGRDLWRSTDTQYF	TGTGCCTGGAGTGTACAGGGCAGGGATCTCTGGAGGAGCACAGATACGCAGTATTTT
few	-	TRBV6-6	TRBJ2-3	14	CASTPEGVEDTQYF	TGTGCCAGCACGCCGGAGGGGGTCGAGGATACGCAGTATTTT
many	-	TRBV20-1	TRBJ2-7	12	CRAGQFPYEQYF	TGCAGGGCGGGACAGTTCCCCTACGAGCAGTACTTC
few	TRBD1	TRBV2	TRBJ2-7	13	CASSEDRGYEQYF	TGTGCCAGCAGCGAGGACAGGGGATACGAGCAGTACTTC
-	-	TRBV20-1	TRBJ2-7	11	CSAATLYEQYF	TGCAGTGCCGCGACACTGTACGAGCAGTACTTC
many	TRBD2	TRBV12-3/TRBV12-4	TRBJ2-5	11	CASSRGGDLRF	TGTGCCAGCAGTCGGGGGGGCGATCTCCGCTTC
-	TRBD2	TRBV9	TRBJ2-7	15	CASSSRGGASYEQYF	TGTGCCAGCAGCTCCCGGGGGGGGGCCTCCTACGAGCAGTACTTC
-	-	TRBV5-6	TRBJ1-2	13	CASSLVGARGYTF	TGTGCCAGCAGCTTGGTGGGCGCCCGTGGCTACACCTTC
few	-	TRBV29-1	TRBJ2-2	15	CSVVSAAKNTGELFF	TGCAGCGTTGTTTCAGCGGCTAAGAACACCGGGGAGCTGTTTTTT
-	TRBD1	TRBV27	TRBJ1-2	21	CARLRAFRGTGALRSNYGYTF	TGTGCCAGACTGCGCGCGTTTAGGGGTACAGGGGCTCTACGATCTAACTATGGCTACACCTTC
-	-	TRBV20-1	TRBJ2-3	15	CSARDLAESTDTQYF	TGCAGTGCTAGAGATCTCGCGGAGAGCACAGATACGCAGTATTTT
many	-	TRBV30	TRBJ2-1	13	CAWSEGIYNEQFF	TGTGCCTGGAGTGAGGGCATCTACAATGAGCAGTTCTTC
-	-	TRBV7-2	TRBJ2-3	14	CDSSSWASTDTQYF	TGTGACAGCAGCTCCTGGGCTAGCACAGATACGCAGTATTTT
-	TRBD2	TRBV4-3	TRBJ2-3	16	CASSQEGGSGADTQYF	TGCGCCAGCAGCCAAGAGGGGGGTAGCGGGGCTGATACGCAGTATTTT
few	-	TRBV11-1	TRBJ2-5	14	CASSPIGGQETQYF	TGTGCCAGCAGCCCCATTGGTGGACAAGAGACCCAGTACTTC
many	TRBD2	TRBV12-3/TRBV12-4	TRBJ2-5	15	CASSLLAGGHLTQYF	TGTGCCAGCAGTTTGCTAGCGGGGGGACACCTGACCCAGTACTTC
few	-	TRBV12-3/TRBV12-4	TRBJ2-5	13	CASTPPEQETQYF	TGTGCCAGCACCCCTCCGGAGCAAGAGACCCAGTACTTC
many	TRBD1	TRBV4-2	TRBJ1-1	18	CASSTRGPPGGDGSEAFF	TGTGCCAGCAGTACACGGGGACCGCCAGGGGGTGATGGGTCCGAAGCTTTCTTT
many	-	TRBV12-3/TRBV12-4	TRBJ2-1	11	CASSLYNEQFF	TGTGCCAGCAGTTTATACAATGAGCAGTTCTTC
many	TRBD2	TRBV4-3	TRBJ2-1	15	CASSQDGGRANEQFF	TGCGCCAGCAGCCAAGATGGCGGGAGGGCCAATGAGCAGTTCTTC
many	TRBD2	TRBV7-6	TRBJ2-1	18	CASSLPVGTSGSDGEQFF	TGTGCCAGCAGCTTACCCGTTGGAACTAGCGGGAGTGATGGTGAGCAGTTCTTC
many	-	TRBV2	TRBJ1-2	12	CASFVGEGGYTF	TGTGCCAGCTTCGTGGGGGAAGGAGGCTACACCTTC
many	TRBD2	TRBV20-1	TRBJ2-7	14	CSAKDPGRGYEQYF	TGCAGTGCTAAGGATCCCGGGAGGGGTTACGAGCAGTACTTC
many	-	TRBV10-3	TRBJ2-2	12	CAAGEGAGELFF	TGTGCCGCAGGAGAGGGGGCCGGGGAGCTGTTTTTT
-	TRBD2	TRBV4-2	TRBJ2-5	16	CASSQDPASGVKTQYF	TGTGCCAGCAGCCAAGATCCGGCTAGCGGGGTAAAGACCCAGTACTTC
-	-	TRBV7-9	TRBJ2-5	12	CASSWLDETQYF	TGTGCCAGCAGCTGGCTTGACGAGACCCAGTACTTC
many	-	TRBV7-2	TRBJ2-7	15	CASSSYRAGTYEQYF	TGTGCCAGCAGCTCCTACCGGGCAGGGACCTACGAGCAGTACTTC
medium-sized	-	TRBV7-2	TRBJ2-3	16	CASSFPRDRPTDTQYF	TGTGCCAGCAGCTTTCCCCGGGACCGACCCACAGATACGCAGTATTTT
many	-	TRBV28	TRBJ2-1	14	CASSLGTNANEQFF	TGTGCCAGCAGTTTGGGTACTAACGCCAATGAGCAGTTCTTC
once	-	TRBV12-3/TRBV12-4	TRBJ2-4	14	CASSPPLAKNIQYF	TGTGCCAGCAGTCCCCCCCTAGCCAAAAACATTCAGTACTTC
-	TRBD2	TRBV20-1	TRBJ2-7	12	CSAGGGAHEQYF	TGCAGTGCTGGCGGGGGGGCCCACGAGCAGTACTTC
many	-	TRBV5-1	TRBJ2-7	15	CASSLARGLPYEQYF	TGCGCCAGCAGCTTGGCCAGGGGCCTCCCCTACGAGCAGTACTTC
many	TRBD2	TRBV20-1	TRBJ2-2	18	CSARDSVFGGGDTGELFF	TGCAGTGCTAGAGATTCTGTGTTCGGGGGAGGGGACACCGGGGAGCTGTTTTTT
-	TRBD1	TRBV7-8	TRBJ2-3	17	CASSPLQGARPTDTQYF	TGTGCCAGCAGCCCTCTACAGGGGGCGAGGCCCACAGATACGCAGTATTTT
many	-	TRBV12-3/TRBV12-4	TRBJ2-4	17	CASSSTLTPYSKNIQYF	TGTGCCAGCAGTTCCACCCTAACTCCTTATTCCAAAAACATTCAGTACTTC
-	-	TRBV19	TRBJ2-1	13	CASSIVQGNEQFF	TGTGCCAGTAGTATAGTTCAGGGCAATGAGCAGTTCTTC
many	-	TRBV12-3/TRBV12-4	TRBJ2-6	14	CASSLGVWANVLTF	TGTGCCAGCAGTTTAGGAGTCTGGGCCAACGTCCTGACTTTC
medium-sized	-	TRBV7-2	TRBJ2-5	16	CASSPYSGIPRETQYF	TGTGCCAGCAGCCCCTATAGCGGAATCCCCCGAGAGACCCAGTACTTC
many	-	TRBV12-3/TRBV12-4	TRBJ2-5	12	CASSGVQETQYF	TGTGCCAGCAGTGGCGTACAAGAGACCCAGTACTTC
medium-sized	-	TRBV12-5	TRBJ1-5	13	CASGLVGNQPQHF	TGTGCTAGTGGTTTGGTGGGCAATCAGCCCCAGCATTTT
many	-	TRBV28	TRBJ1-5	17	CASSLSTAITGNQPQHF	TGTGCCAGCAGTTTATCGACAGCTATTACAGGGAATCAGCCCCAGCATTTT
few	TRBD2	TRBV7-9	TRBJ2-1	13	CASSLWSAGVQFF	TGTGCCAGCAGCTTATGGTCTGCGGGAGTACAGTTCTTC
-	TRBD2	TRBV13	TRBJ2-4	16	CASRTRGGIAKNIQYF	TGTGCCAGCCGAACGCGGGGGGGGATAGCCAAAAACATTCAGTACTTC
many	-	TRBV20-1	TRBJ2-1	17	CSASPFLAGRRYNEQFF	TGCAGTGCTAGCCCATTTTTGGCGGGGAGGCGATACAATGAGCAGTTCTTC
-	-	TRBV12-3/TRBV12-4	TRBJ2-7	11	CASSLGNEQYF	TGTGCCAGCAGTTTAGGTAACGAGCAGTACTTC
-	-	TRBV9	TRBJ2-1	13	CASSAQDSNEQFF	TGTGCCAGCAGCGCCCAGGACAGCAATGAGCAGTTCTTC
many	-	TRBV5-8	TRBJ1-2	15	CASSWRGTGVYGYTF	TGTGCCAGCAGCTGGCGGGGGACGGGAGTCTATGGCTACACCTTC
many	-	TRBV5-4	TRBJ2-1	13	CASSPTPNNEQFF	TGTGCCAGCAGCCCGACCCCCAACAATGAGCAGTTCTTC
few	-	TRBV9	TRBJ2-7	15	CASSPTGRSKNEQYF	TGTGCCAGCAGCCCTACGGGACGGAGTAAAAACGAGCAGTACTTC
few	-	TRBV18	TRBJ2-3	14	CASSPPGGADTQYF	TGTGCCAGCTCACCACCGGGAGGAGCAGATACGCAGTATTTT
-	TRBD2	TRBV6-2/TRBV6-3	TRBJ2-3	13	CASSYRGVDTQYF	TGTGCCAGCAGTTACCGGGGGGTAGATACGCAGTATTTT
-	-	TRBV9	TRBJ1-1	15	CASSVADSRYTEAFF	TGTGCCAGCAGCGTCGCGGACAGTCGGTACACTGAAGCTTTCTTT